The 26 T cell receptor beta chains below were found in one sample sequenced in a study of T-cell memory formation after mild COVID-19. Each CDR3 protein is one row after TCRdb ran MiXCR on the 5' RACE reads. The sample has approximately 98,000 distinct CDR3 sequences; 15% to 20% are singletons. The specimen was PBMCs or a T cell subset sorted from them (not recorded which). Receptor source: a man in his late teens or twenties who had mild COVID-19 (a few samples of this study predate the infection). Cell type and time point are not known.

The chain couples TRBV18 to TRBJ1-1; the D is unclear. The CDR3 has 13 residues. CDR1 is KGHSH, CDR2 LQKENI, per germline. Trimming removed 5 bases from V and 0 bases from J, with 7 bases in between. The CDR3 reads CASSSRMNTEAFF. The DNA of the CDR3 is TGTGCCAGCTCAAGTAGGATGAACACTGAAGCTTTCTTT.

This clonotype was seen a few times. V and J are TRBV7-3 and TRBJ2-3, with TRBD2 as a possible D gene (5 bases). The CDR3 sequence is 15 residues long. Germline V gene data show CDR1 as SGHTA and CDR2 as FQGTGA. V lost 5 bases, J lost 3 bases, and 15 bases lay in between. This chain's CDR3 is CASSELGSGTDTQYF. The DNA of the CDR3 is TGTGCCAGCAGCGAACTAGGTTCGGGGACAGATACGCAGTATTTT.

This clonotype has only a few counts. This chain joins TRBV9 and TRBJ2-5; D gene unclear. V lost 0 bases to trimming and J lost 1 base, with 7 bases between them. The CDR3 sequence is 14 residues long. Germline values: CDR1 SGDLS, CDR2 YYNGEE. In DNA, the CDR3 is TGTGCCAGCAGCGTAGTGGCGGCCCAAGAGACCCAGTACTTC. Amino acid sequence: CASSVVAAQETQYF.

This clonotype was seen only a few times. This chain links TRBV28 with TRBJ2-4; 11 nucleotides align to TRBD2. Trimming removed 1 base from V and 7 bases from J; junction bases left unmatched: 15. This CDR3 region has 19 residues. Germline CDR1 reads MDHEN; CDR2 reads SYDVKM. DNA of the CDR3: TGTGCCAGCAGTTTATACGGAGGGGGACTAGCGGCTGGCGGGAACATTCAGTACTTC. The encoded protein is CASSLYGGGLAAGGNIQYF. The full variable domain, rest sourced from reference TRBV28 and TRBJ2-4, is DVKVTQSSRYLVKRTGEKVFLECVQDMDHENMFWYRQDPGLGLRLIYFSYDVKMKEKGDIPEGYSVSREKKERFSLILESASTNQTSMYLCASSLYGGGLAAGGNIQYFGAGTRLSVL.

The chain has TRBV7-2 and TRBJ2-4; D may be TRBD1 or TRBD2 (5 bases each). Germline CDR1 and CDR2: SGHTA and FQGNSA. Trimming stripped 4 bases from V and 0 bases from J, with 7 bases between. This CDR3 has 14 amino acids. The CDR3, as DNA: TGTGCCAGCAGCTGGGGGATAGCCAAAAACATTCAGTACTTC. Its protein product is CASSWGIAKNIQYF.

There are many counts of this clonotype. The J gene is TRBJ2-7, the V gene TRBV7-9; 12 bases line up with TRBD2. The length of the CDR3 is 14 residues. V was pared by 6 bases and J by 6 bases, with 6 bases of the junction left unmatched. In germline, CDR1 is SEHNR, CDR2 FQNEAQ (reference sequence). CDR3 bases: TGTGCCAGCAGTCCTCCGGGACTAGCGGGCGAGCAGTACGTC. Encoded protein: CASSPPGLAGEQYV.

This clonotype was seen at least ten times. The CDR3 DNA sequence: TGTGCCAGCAGCTACAGAGGGGACCAGCCCCAGCATTTT. This translates into CASSYRGDQPQHF. V is TRBV12-3 or TRBV12-4 and J is TRBJ1-5, with D possibly TRBD1 on 5 matching bases. The CDR3 length is 13 residues. The V end was cut by 6 bases, the J end by 7 bases, with 13 bases between.

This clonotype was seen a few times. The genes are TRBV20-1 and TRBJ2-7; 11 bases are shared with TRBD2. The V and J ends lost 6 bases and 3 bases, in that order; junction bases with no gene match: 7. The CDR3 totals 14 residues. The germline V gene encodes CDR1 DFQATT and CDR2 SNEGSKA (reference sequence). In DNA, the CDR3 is TGCAGTGCACTGGGACTAGCGGTTTACTACGAGCAGTACTTC. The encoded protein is CSALGLAVYYEQYF.

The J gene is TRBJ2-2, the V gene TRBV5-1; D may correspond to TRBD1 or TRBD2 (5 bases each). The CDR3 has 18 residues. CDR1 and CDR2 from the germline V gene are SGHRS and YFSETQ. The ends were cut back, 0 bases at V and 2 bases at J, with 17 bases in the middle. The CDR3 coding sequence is TGCGCCAGCAGCTTGGCCGATATGGGACGGAGAAACACCGGGGAGCTGTTTTTT. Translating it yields CASSLADMGRRNTGELFF.

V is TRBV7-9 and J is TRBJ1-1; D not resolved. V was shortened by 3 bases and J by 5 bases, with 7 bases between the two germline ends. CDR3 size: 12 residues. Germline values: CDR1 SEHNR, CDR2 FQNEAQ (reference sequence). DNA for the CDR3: TGTGCCAGCAGCTTGCTGGGGACTGAAGCTTTCTTT. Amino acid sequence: CASSLLGTEAFF.

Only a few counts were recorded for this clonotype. CDR3 protein: CASSEGAVSGETQYF. CDR3 nucleotides: TGTGCCAGCAGCGAAGGGGCGGTGTCCGGAGAGACCCAGTACTTC. V is TRBV7-3 and J is TRBJ2-5; tentatively, D is TRBD1 (5 bases). The V gene's germline CDR1 is SGHTA and CDR2 FQGTGA. V dropped 5 bases and J dropped 4 bases, with 17 bases sitting between them. The CDR3 runs 15 residues.

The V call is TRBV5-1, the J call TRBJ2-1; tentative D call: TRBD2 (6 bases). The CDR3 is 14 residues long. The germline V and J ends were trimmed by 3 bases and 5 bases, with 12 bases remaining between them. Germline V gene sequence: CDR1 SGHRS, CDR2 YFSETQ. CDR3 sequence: CASSSLERDNEQFF. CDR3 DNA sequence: TGCGCCAGCAGCTCCCTAGAGCGGGACAATGAGCAGTTCTTC. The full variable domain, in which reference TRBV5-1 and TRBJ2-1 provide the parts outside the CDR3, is KAGVTQTPRYLIKTRGQQVTLSCSPISGHRSVSWYQQTPGQGLQFLFEYFSETQRNKGNFPGRFSGRQFSNSRSEMNVSTLELGDSALYLCASSSLERDNEQFFGPGTRLTVL.

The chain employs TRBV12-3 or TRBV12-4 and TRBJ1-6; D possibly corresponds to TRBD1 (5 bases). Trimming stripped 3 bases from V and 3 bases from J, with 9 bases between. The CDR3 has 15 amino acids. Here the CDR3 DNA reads TGTGCCAGCAGTTTGGGGGGAGGCTATAATTCACCCCTCCACTTT. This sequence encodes CASSLGGGYNSPLHF.

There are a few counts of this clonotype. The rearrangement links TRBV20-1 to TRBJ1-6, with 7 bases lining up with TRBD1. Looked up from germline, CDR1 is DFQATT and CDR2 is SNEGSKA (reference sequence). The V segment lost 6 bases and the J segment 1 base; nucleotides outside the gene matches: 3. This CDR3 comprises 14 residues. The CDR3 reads CSAPTGSYNSPLHF. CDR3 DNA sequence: TGCAGTGCCCCGACAGGGTCCTATAATTCACCCCTCCACTTT.

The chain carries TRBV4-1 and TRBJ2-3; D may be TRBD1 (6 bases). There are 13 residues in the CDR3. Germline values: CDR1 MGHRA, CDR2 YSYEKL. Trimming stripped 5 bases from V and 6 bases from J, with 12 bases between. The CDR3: CASSGQSSDTQYF. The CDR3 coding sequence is TGCGCCAGCAGCGGACAGTCTTCGGATACGCAGTATTTT.

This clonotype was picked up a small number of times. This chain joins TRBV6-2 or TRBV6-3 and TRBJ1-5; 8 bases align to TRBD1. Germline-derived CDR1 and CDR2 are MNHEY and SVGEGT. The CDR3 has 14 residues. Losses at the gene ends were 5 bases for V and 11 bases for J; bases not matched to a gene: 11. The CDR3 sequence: CASSTWTGSWAQHF. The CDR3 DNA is TGTGCCAGCAGTACGTGGACAGGGTCTTGGGCCCAGCATTTT.

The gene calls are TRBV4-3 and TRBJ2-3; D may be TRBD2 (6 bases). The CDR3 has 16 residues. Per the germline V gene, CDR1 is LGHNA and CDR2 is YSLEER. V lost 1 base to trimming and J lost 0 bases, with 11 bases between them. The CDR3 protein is CASSQAGGASTDTQYF. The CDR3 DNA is TGCGCCAGCAGCCAAGCTGGAGGGGCGAGCACAGATACGCAGTATTTT.

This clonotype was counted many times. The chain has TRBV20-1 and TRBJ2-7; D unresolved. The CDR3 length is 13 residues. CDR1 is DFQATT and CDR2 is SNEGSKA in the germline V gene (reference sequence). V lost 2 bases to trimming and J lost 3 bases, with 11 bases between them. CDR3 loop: CSARSVLSYEQYF. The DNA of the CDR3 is TGCAGTGCTAGAAGCGTCCTTAGCTACGAGCAGTACTTC.

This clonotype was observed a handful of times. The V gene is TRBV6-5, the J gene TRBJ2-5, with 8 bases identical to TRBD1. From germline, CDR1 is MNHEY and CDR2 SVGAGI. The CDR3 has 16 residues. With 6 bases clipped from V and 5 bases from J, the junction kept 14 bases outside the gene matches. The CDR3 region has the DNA TGTGCCAGCAGACGGGGCAGACAGGGGTTGGGGGAGACCCAGTACTTC. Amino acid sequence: CASRRGRQGLGETQYF.

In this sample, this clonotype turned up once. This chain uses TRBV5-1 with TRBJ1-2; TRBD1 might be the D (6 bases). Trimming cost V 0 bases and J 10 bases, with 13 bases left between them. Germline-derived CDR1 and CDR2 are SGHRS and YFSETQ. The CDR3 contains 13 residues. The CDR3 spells CASSLVGGEVYTF. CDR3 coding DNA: TGCGCCAGCAGCTTGGTAGGGGGAGAGGTCTACACCTTC.

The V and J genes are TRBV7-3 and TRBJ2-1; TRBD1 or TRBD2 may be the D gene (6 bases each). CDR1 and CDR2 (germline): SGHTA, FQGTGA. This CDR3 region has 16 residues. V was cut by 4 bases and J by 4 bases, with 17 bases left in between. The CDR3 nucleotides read TGTGCCAGCAGCTCCAGCCTCGGGGGCTCGTACAATGAGCAGTTCTTC. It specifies CASSSSLGGSYNEQFF. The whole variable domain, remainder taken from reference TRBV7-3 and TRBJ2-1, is GAGVSQTPSNKVTEKGKYVELRCDPISGHTALYWYRQSLGQGPEFLIYFQGTGAADDSGLPNDRFFAVRPEGSVSTLKIQRTERGDSAVYLCASSSSLGGSYNEQFFGPGTRLTVL.

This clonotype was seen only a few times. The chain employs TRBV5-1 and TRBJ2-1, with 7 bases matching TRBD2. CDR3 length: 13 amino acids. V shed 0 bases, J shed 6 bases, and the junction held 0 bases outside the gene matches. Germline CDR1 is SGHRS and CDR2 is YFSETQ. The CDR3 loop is CASSLERGNEQFF. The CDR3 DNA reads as TGCGCCAGCAGCTTGGAGCGGGGCAATGAGCAGTTCTTC.

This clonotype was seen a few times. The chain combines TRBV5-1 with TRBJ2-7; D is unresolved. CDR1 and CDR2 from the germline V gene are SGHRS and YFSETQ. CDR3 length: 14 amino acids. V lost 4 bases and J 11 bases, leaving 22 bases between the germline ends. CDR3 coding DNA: TGCGCCAGCAGCCCTCAGACCGGGCCCCAGGAGAAGTACTTC. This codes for CASSPQTGPQEKYF.

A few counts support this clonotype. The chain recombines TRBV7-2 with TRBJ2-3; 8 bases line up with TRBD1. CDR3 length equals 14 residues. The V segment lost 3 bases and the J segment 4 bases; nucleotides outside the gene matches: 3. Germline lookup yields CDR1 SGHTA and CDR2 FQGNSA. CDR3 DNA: TGTGCCAGCAGCTTGCAGGGGGCCCCAGATACGCAGTATTTT. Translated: CASSLQGAPDTQYF.

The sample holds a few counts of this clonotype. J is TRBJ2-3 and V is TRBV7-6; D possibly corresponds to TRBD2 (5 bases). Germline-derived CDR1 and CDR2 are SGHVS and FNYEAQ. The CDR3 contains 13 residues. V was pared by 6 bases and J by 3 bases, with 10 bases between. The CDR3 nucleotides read TGTGCCAGCAGAAAGGGAGTGACAGATACGCAGTATTTT. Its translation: CASRKGVTDTQYF.

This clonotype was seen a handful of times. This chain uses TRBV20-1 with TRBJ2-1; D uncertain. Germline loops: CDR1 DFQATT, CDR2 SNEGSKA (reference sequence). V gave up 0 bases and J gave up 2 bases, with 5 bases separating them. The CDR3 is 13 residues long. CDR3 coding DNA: TGCAGTGCTAGAGACGTTACCTACAATGAGCAGTTCTTC. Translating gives CSARDVTYNEQFF.